This TCR beta chain was captured in a study of cytomegalovirus exposure and HLA in healthy donors. Whole-study context: The 120 validation repertoires, a later analysis reported, used the same platform as the approximately 730 repertoires from the first cohort. General study points: In vitro experiments confirmed that three CMV-associated chains were specific for CMV antigens. In a later analysis, first-cohort TCR clusters were found to tend to co-occur in the 100 to 150 validation repertoires.

The donors were members of the validation cohort, which comprised 120 subjects and was separate from the first cohort of 600 to 800 subjects. Regarding this clone: Its antigen is not known.

Data came from immunoSEQ multiplex PCR; TCRdb stores just in-frame clones and leaves some out. The data show 90,000 to 150,000 clones, approximately 87% seen once. Germline CDR1 and CDR2: SGHTA and FQGNSA. The V gene lost 3 bases and the J gene lost 10 bases, with 10 bases spanning the gap. The CDR3 covers 12 residues. The TCR sequence derives from a woman under 30 in good health and CMV-seropositive. V and J are TRBV7-2 and TRBJ2-1; D is unclear. Material for sequencing was PBMCs. The CDR3, as DNA: TGTGCCAGCAGCTTCGTTGGTCGGGAGCAGTTCTTC. It specifies CASSFVGREQFF.